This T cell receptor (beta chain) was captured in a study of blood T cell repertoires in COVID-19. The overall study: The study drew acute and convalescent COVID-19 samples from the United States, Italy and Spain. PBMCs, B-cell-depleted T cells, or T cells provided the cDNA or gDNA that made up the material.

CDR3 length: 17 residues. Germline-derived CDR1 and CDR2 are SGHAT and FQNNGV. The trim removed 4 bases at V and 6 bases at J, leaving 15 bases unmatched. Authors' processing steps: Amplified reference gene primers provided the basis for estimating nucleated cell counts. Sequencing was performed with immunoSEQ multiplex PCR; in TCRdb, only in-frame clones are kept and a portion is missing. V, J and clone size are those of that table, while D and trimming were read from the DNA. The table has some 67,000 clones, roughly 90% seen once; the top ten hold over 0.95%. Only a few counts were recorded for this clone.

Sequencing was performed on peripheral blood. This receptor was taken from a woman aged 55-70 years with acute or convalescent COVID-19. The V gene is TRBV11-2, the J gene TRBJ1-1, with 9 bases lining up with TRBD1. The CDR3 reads CASSSFTDRGLSAEAFF. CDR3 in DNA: TGTGCCAGCAGCTCCTTTACGGACAGGGGATTAAGCGCTGAAGCTTTCTTT.